Sequencing of this T cell receptor beta chain was carried out in a study of patients and donors after allogeneic stem cell transplantation. Only a few counts were recorded for this clonotype. Looked up from germline, CDR1 is MNHEY and CDR2 is SMNVEV (reference sequence). This CDR3 spans 13 amino acids. Trimming left V 4 bases short and J 7 bases short, with 13 bases between. TCRdb re-analysed the RT-PCR reads in MiXCR, keeping a single row per CDR3 protein. Here the sample spans more than 850,000 distinct CDR3 sequences, roughly 18% being singletons. This receptor was identified in a human donor who was either an allogeneic HSCT recipient or a stem cell or donor lymphocyte infusion donor (not recorded which). It is not recorded whose cells these are; they may come from a transplant donor. Specimen: blood, either unsorted or a sorted T cell fraction (not recorded which). The genes are TRBV27 and TRBJ1-2; maybe TRBD1 (6 bases). CDR3 amino acids: CASSWGTGFGYTF. CDR3 DNA sequence: TGTGCCAGCAGTTGGGGTACAGGGTTTGGCTACACCTTC.